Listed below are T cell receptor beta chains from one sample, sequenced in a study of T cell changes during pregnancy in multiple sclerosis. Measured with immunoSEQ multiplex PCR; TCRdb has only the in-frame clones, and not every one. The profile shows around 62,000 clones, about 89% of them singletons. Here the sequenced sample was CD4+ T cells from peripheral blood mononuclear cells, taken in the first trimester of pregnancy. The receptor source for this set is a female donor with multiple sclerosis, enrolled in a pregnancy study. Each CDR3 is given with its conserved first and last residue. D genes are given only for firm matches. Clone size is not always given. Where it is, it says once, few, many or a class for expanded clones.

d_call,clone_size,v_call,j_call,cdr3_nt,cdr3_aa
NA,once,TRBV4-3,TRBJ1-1,TGCGCCAGCAGCCAAGATCCAGGGGACACTGAAGCTTTCTTT,CASSQDPGDTEAFF
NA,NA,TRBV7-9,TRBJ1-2,TGTGCCAGCAGCTCCCCCAGGGTTGGCAACTATGGCTACACCTTC,CASSSPRVGNYGYTF
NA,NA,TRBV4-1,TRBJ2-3,TGCGCCAGCAGCCAAGTCGCTAGTTCGAGATACGATACGCAGTATTTT,CASSQVASSRYDTQYF
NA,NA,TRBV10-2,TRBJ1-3,TGCGCCAGCAGGGGAGTGCCTGGAAACACCATATATTTT,CASRGVPGNTIYF
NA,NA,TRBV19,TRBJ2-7,TGTGCCAGTGTGGGCAGAAGTCCCTACGAGCAGTACTTC,CASVGRSPYEQYF
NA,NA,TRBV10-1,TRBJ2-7,TGCGCCAGCAGTGAGGGGCACAGGGCCCTACGAAGCTCCTACGAGCAGTACTTC,CASSEGHRALRSSYEQYF
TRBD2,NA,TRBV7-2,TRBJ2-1,TGTGCCAGCAGCCCGAGAATAGCGGGGCTAACCTATGAGCAGTTCTTC,CASSPRIAGLTYEQFF
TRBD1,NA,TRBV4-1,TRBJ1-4,TGCGCCAGCAGCCAAGGACAGGGGCGGGGTAATGAAAAACTGTTTTTT,CASSQGQGRGNEKLFF
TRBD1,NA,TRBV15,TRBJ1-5,TGTGCCACCAGCACCCGACAGGGGGATCAGCCCCAGCATTTT,CATSTRQGDQPQHF
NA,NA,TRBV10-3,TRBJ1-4,TGTGCCATCAGTGAGTCGACGGAGTTGTTTTTT,CAISESTELFF
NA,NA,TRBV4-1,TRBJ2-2,TGCGCCAGCAGCCAAGATCGTGAGGCTTCGAACACCGGGGAGCTGTTTTTT,CASSQDREASNTGELFF
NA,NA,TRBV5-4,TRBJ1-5,TGTGCCAGCAGCTTGCGGGGGACTAACCAGCCCCAGCATTTT,CASSLRGTNQPQHF
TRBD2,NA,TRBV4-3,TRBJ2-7,TGCGCCAGCAGCCAAGGTAGCGGGGCCTCCTACGAGCAGTACTTC,CASSQGSGASYEQYF
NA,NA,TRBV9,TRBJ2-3,TGTGCCAGCTCCAAAGGGGGGGGCACAGATACGCAGTATTTT,CASSKGGGTDTQYF
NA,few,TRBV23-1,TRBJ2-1,TGCGCCAGCAGTCAATCTCCAGGGCAAGGCTACAATGAGCAGTTCTTC,CASSQSPGQGYNEQFF
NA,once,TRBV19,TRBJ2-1,TGTGCCAGTAGTAGCGAGGGTTGGAATGAGCAGTTCTTC,CASSSEGWNEQFF
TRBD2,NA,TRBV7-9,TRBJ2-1,TGTGCCAGCAGCTCTCCCGGTCTAGCGGGGAGAAACAATGAGCAGTTCTTC,CASSSPGLAGRNNEQFF
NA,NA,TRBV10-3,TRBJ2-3,TGTGCCATCAGTGAGGCGCGGACAGCAGATACGCAGTATTTT,CAISEARTADTQYF
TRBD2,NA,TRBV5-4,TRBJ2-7,TGTGCCAGCAGCGGGAGCTTCACTAGCGGGGGGTACGAGCAGTACTTC,CASSGSFTSGGYEQYF
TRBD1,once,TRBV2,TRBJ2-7,TGTGCCAGCAGTGGACAGGGGGCAGTTTCCTACGAGCAGTACTTC,CASSGQGAVSYEQYF
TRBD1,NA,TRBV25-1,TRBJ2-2,TGTGCCAGCAGAACCGGGACAGGGACACCCGGGGAGCTGTTTTTT,CASRTGTGTPGELFF
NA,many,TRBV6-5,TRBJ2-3,TGTGCCAGCAGGACAGACACAGATACGCAGTATTTT,CASRTDTDTQYF
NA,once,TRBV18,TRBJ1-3,TGTGCCAGCTCACTTTCAGGGGCTTCTGGAAACACCATATATTTT,CASSLSGASGNTIYF
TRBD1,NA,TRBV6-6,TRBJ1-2,TGTGCCAGCAGGCCCATGACAGGGACCTATGGCTACACCTTC,CASRPMTGTYGYTF
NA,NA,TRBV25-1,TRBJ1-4,TGTGCCAGCAGTGAGGGGGGGAGTTCAACAGAAAAACTGTTTTTT,CASSEGGSSTEKLFF
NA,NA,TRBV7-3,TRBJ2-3,TGTGCCAGCAGCTATGGAGGAGGCACAGATACGCAGTATTTT,CASSYGGGTDTQYF
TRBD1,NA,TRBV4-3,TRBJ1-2,TGCGCCAGCAGCCAAGATAATTACAGGGGGAATGGCTACACCTTC,CASSQDNYRGNGYTF
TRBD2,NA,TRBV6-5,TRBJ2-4,TGTGCCAGCAAGGCAGCGGGGAGGCAAAACATTCAGTACTTC,CASKAAGRQNIQYF
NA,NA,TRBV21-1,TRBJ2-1,TGTGCCAGCAGCCGGGGGCAGGGGGCGGGCAGTGAGCAGTTCTTC,CASSRGQGAGSEQFF
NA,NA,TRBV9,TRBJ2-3,TGTGCCAGCAGCGTCCGCACAGCGCAGGGTACGCAGTATTTT,CASSVRTAQGTQYF
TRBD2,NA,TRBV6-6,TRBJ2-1,TGTGCCAGCAAAACTAGCGGGGGGGCCCGGGTCAATGAGCAGTTCTTC,CASKTSGGARVNEQFF
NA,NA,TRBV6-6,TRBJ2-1,TGTGCCAGCAGTTACTCGAGGGTTTACAATGAGCAGTTCTTC,CASSYSRVYNEQFF
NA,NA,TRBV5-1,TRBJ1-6,TGCGCCAGCAGCTCCATGGGGGGGCAGAATTCACCCCTCCACTTT,CASSSMGGQNSPLHF
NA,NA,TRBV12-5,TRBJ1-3,TGTGCTAGTGGTCAGGGCGCAGGAAGCACCATATATTTT,CASGQGAGSTIYF
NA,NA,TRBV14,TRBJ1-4,TGTGCCAGCAGCCAAATACCTCCAGGGGTGGGGTCTAATGAAAAACTGTTTTTT,CASSQIPPGVGSNEKLFF
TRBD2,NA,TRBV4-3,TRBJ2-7,TGCGCCAGCAGCCAACTTGGGACTAGCGGGGGTTCCTACGAGCAGTACTTC,CASSQLGTSGGSYEQYF
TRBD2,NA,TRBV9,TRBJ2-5,TGTGCCAGCAGCGTAGCTGGCGGGGGGATACAAGAGACCCAGTACTTC,CASSVAGGGIQETQYF
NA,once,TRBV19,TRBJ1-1,TGTGCCATCTCGGTCGCTCTGAACACTGAAGCTTTCTTT,CAISVALNTEAFF
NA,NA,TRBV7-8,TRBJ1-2,TGTGCCAGCAGCCTGGGGGGGAGGGGCTATGGCTACACCTTC,CASSLGGRGYGYTF
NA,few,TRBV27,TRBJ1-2,TGTGCCAGCCACCGCTCGGGATCAAGCTACTATGGCTACACCTTC,CASHRSGSSYYGYTF
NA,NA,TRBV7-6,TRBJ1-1,TGTGCCAGCAGCCGACGGGTGAACACTGAAGCTTTCTTT,CASSRRVNTEAFF
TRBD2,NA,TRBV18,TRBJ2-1,TGTGCCAGCACGGGGGGGAGATACAATGAGCAGTTCTTC,CASTGGRYNEQFF
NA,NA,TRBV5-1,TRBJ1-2,TGCGCCAGCAGCTTGGAGCAGGGTCCCCTCTATGGCTACACCTTC,CASSLEQGPLYGYTF
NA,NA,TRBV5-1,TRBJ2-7,TGCGCCAGCAGCTTGGAGCGGGTTCCCTACGAGCAGTACTTC,CASSLERVPYEQYF
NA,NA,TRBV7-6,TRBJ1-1,TGTGCCAGCAGCTTAGCGGCGGGCACTGAAGCTTTCTTT,CASSLAAGTEAFF
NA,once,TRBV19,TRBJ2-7,TGTGCCACCGGGTTAGGGGATGGGATCTCCTACGAGCAGTACTTC,CATGLGDGISYEQYF
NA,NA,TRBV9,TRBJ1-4,TGTGCCAGCAACAAGAGAGGGTTTAATGAAAAACTGTTTTTT,CASNKRGFNEKLFF
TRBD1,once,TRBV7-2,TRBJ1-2,TGTGCCAGCAGCCCTTTGACAGGGAGGTATGGCTACACCTTC,CASSPLTGRYGYTF
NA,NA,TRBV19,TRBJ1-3,TGTGCCAGTAGTAACACAGCCTCTGGAAACACCATATATTTT,CASSNTASGNTIYF
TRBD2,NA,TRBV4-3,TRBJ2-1,TGCGCCAGCAGCCAAGTTTCGGGAGGTCCGTACAATGAGCAGTTCTTC,CASSQVSGGPYNEQFF
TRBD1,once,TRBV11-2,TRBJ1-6,TGTGCCAGCAGCCTAAGACTCCGGGACAGGGCTTCACCCCTCCACTTT,CASSLRLRDRASPLHF
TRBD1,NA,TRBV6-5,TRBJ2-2,TGTGCCAGCAGAGACAGGGGGTATAGCGGGGAGCTGTTTTTT,CASRDRGYSGELFF
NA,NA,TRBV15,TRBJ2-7,TGTGCCACCAGCAGTTCAACCCGGGACAAGCGGTACTTC,CATSSSTRDKRYF
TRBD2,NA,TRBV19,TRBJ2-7,TGTGCCAGTAGCCCCGGGGGGGCCCTGGCCTACGAGCAGTACTTC,CASSPGGALAYEQYF
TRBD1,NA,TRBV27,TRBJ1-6,TGTGCCAGCAGTCCTACACAGGGGGCAGCTTCACCCCTCCACTTT,CASSPTQGAASPLHF
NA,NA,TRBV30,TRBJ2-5,TGTGCCTGGATTCCCACGTTGTGGCAGGGGCAAACGGGTCTAGGGCAGTACTTC,CAWIPTLWQGQTGLGQYF
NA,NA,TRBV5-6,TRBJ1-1,TGTGCCAGCAGCTTCATGGGAGGTGGGGAAGCTTTCTTT,CASSFMGGGEAFF
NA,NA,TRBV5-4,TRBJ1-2,TGTGCCAGCAGCTTCGGGCAGGGAATTAACTATGGCTACACCTTC,CASSFGQGINYGYTF
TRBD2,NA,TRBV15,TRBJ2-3,TGTGCCACCAGTCAAAGCGGGGGGTTAGGGTTGCCGCAGTATTTT,CATSQSGGLGLPQYF